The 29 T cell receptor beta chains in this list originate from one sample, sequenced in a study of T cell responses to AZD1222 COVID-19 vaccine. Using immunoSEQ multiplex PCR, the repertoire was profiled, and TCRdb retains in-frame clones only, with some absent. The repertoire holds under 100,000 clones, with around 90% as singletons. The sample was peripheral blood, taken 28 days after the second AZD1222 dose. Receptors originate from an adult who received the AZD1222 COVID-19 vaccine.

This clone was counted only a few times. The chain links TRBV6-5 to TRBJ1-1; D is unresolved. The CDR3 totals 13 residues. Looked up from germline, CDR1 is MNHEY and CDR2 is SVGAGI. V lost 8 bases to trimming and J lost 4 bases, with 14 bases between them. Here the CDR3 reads CASHSHNPTEAFF. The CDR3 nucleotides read TGTGCCAGCCACTCCCACAACCCCACTGAAGCTTTCTTT.

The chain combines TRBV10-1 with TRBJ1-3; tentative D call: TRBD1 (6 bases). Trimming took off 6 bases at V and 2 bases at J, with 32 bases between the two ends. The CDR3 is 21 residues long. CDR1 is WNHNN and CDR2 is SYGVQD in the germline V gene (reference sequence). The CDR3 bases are TGCGCCAGCAGAAGGGTTCGGGGGGCCTCGGGGAATAGTTGGGCTGGAAACACCATATATTTT. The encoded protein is CASRRVRGASGNSWAGNTIYF.

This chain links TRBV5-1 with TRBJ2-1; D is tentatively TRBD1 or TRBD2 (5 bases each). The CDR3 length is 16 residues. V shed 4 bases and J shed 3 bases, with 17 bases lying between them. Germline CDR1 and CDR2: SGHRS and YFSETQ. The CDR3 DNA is TGCGCCAGCAGCCCGAACCCCCCAGGGAGCTACAATGAGCAGTTCTTC. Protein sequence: CASSPNPPGSYNEQFF.

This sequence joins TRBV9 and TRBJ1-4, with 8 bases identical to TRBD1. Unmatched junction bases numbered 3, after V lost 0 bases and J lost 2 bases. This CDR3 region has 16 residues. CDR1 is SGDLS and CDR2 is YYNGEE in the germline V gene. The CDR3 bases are TGTGCCAGCAGCGTAGGGGACAGGTGGACTAATGAAAAACTGTTTTTT. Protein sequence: CASSVGDRWTNEKLFF.

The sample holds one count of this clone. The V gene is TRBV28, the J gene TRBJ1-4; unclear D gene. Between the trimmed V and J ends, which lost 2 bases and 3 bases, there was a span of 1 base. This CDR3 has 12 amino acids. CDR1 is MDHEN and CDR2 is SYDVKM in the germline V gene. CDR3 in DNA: TGTGCCAGCAGTTTACCTAATGAAAAACTGTTTTTT. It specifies CASSLPNEKLFF.

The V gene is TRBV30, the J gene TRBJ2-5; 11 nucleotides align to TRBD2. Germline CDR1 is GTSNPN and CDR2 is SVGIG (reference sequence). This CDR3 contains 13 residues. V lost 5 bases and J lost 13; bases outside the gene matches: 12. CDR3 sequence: CAWGPSGGLIVYF. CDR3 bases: TGTGCCTGGGGACCTAGCGGGGGGCTCATAGTGTACTTC.

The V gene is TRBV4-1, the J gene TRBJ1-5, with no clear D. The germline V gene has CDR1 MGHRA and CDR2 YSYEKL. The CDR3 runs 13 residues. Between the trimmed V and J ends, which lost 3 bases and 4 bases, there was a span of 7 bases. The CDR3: CASSHELNQPQHF. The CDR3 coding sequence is TGCGCCAGCAGCCATGAACTAAATCAGCCCCAGCATTTT.

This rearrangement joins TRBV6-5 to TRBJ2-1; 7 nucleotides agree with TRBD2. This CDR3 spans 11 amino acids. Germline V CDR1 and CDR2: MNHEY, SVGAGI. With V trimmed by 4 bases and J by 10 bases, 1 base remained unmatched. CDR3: CASSSGLEQFF. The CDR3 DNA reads TGTGCCAGCAGTTCGGGACTAGAGCAGTTCTTC.

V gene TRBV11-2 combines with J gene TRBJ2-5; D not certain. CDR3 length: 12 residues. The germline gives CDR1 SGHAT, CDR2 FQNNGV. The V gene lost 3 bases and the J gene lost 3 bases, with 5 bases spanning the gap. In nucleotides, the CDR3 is TGTGCCAGCAGCTTGGCCGAAGAGACCCAGTACTTC. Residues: CASSLAEETQYF.

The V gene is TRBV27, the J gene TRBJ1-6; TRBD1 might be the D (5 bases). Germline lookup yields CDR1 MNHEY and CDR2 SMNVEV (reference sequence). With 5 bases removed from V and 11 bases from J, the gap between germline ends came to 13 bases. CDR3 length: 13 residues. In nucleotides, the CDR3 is TGTGCCAGCAGTCCGCAGGGTGTCCCACCCCTCCACTTT. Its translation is CASSPQGVPPLHF.

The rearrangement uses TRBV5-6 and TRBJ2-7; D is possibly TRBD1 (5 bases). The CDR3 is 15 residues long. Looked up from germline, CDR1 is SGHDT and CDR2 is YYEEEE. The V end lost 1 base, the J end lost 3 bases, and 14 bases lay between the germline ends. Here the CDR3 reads CASSLKRRESYEQYV. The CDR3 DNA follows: TGTGCCAGCAGCTTGAAGCGCAGGGAAAGCTACGAGCAGTACGTC.

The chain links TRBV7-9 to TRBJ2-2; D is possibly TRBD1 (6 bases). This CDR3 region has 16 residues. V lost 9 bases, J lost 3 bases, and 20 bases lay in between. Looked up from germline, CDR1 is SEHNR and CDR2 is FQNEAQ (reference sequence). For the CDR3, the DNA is TGTGCCAGGGACAGAGCGTTGGCCCCTCACACCGGGGAGCTGTTTTTT. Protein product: CARDRALAPHTGELFF. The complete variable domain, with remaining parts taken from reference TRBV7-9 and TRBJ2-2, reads DTGVSQNPRHKITKRGQNVTFRCDPISEHNRLYWYRQTLGQGPEFLTYFQNEAQLEKSRLLSDRFSAERPKGSFSTLEIQRTEQGDSAMYLCARDRALAPHTGELFFGEGSRLTVL.

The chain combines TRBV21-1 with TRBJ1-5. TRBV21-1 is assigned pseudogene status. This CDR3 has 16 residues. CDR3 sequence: CASSKVSSLRNPPQHF. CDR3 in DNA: TGTGCCAGCAGCAAAGTGTCCAGTTTGAGGAACCCGCCCCAGCATTTT.

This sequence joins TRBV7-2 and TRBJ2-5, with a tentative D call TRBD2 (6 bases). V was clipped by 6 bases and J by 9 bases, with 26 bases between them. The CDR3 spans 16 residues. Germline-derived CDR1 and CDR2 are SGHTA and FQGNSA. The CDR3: CASRRAPGPQSGAQYF. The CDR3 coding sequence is TGTGCCAGCAGACGTGCCCCGGGACCCCAGTCGGGGGCCCAGTACTTC.

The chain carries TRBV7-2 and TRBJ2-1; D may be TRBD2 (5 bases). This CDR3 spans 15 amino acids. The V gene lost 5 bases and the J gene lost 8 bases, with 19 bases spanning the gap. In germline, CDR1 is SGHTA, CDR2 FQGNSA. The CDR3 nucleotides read TGTGCCAGCAGCCCTCGCCCCCCGGGGAGCGATGAGCAGTTCTTC. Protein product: CASSPRPPGSDEQFF.

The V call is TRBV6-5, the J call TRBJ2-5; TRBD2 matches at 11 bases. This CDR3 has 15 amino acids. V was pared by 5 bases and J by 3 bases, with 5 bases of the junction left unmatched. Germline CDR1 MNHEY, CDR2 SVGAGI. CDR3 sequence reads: CASSLGTSGKETQYF. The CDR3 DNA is TGTGCCAGCAGTCTCGGGACTAGCGGAAAAGAGACCCAGTACTTC.

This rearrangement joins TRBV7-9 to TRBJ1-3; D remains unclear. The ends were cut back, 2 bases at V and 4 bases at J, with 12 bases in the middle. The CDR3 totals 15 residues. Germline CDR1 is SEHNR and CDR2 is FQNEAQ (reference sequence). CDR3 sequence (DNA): TGTGCCAGCAGCTTAAGCCCGGGGTCGGGAAACACCATATATTTT. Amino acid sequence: CASSLSPGSGNTIYF.

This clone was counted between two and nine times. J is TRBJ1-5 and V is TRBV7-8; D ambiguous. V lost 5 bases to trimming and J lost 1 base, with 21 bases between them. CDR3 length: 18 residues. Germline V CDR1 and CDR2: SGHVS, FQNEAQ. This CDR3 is CASSNLQDPGRSNQPQHF. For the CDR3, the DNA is TGTGCCAGCAGCAACCTTCAGGACCCGGGAAGGAGCAATCAGCCCCAGCATTTT.

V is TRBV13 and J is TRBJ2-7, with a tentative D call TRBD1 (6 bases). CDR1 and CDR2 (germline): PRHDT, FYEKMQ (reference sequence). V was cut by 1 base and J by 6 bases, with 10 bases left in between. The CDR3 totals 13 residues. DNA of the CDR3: TGTGCCAGCAGCTTAGTGGCCAGGGGCGAGCAGTACGTC. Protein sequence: CASSLVARGEQYV.

As DNA, the CDR3 is TGTGCCAGCAGTCAGGGACTAGCGGGGGGGCCTGGGTCCTACAATGAGCAGTTCTTC. Its translation is CASSQGLAGGPGSYNEQFF. The chain is built from TRBV6-6 and TRBJ2-1; 16 bases line up with TRBD2. Germline V gives CDR1 MNHNY, CDR2 SVGAGI (reference sequence). J was trimmed by 1 base and V by 5 bases; bases with no gene match: 8. CDR3 length equals 19 residues.

The CDR3, as DNA: TGTGCCAGCAGTGGACGGGACTTGGGCGGCACCGGGGAGCTGTTTTTT. Protein product: CASSGRDLGGTGELFF. V is TRBV25-1 and J is TRBJ2-2, with a tentative D call TRBD2 (6 bases). This CDR3 is 16 amino acids long. Trimming stripped 4 bases from V and 4 bases from J, with 16 bases between. The germline CDR1 and CDR2 sequences are MGHDK and SYGVNS.

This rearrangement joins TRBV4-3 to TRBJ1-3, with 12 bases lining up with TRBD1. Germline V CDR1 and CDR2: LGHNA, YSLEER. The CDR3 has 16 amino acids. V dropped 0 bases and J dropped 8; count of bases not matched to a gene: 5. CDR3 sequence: CASSQDGTGGLDTIYF. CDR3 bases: TGCGCCAGCAGCCAAGATGGGACAGGGGGCTTAGACACCATATATTTT.

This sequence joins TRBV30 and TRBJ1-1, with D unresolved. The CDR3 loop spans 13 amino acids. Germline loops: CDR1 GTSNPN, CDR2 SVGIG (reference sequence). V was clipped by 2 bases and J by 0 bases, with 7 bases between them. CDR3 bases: TGTGCCTGGAGTCCCAGATTGAACACTGAAGCTTTCTTT. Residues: CAWSPRLNTEAFF.

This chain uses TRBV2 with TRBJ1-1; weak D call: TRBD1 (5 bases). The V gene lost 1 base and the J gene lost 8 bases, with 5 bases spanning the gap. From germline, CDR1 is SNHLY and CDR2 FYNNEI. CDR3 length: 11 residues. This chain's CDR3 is CASSEGTEAFF. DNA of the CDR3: TGTGCCAGCAGTGAAGGGACAGAAGCTTTCTTT.

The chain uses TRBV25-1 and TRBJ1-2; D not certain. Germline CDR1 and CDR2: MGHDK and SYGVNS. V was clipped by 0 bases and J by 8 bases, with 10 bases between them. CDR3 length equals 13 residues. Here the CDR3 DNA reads TGTGCCAGCAGTGAATATCGAGCTCCCGGCTACACCTTC. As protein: CASSEYRAPGYTF.

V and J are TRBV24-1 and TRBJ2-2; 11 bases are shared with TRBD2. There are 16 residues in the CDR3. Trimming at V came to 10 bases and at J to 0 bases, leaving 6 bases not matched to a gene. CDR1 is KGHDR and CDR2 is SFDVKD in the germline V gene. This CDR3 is CATSTSGASNTGELFF. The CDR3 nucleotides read TGTGCCACTTCGACTAGCGGGGCATCGAACACCGGGGAGCTGTTTTTT.

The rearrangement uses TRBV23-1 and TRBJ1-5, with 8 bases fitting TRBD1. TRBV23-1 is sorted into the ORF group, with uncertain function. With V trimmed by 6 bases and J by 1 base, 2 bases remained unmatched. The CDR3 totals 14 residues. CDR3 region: CASSRTGSNQPQHF. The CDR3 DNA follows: TGCGCCAGCAGCCGGACAGGGAGCAATCAGCCCCAGCATTTT.

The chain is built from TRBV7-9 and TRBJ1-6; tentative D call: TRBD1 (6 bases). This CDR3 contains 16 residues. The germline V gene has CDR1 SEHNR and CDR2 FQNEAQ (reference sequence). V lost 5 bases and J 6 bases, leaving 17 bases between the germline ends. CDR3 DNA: TGTGCCAGCAGCCCCGAGGGGGGGCGCTTTAATTCACCCCTCCACTTT. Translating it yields CASSPEGGRFNSPLHF.

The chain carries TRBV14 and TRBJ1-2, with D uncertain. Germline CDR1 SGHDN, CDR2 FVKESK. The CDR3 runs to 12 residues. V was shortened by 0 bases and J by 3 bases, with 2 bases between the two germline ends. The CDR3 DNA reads TGTGCCAGCAGCCAAGAACACTATGGCTACACCTTC. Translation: CASSQEHYGYTF.